Presented here are 32 T cell receptor beta chains from one specimen sequenced in a study of Graves' ophthalmopathy and Graves' hyperthyroidism. Amplification of the TCR beta CDR3 regions used RNA transcripts (as template). Investigators did first-round RT-PCR with HTBI primers, then second-round multiplex PCR. TCRdb processed the multiplex PCR reads anew with MiXCR; each CDR3 protein has one entry. Among over a million distinct CDR3 sequences listed, about two fifths were seen once. Sequenced sample: peripheral blood or thyroid tissue (not recorded which). Every receptor here comes from an adult man with Graves' hyperthyroidism.

The sample holds many counts of this clonotype. V and J are TRBV14 and TRBJ2-7; 8 positions match TRBD2. The length of the CDR3 is 14 residues. The germline V gene encodes CDR1 SGHDN and CDR2 FVKESK. Losses at the gene ends were 4 bases for V and 5 bases for J; bases not matched to a gene: 7. CDR3 sequence reads: CASSPGGEVNEQYF. The CDR3 DNA follows: TGTGCCAGCAGCCCGGGGGGGGAGGTTAACGAGCAGTACTTC.

The V gene is TRBV11-2, the J gene TRBJ2-7; tentative D call: TRBD2 (5 bases). The CDR3 loop spans 17 amino acids. Deletions cut 5 bases from V and 4 bases from J, with 24 bases between. Germline loops: CDR1 SGHAT, CDR2 FQNNGV. CDR3 amino acids: CASSQDDRGYNSYEQYF. CDR3 in DNA: TGTGCCAGCAGCCAAGATGACCGGGGATATAACAGTTACGAGCAGTACTTC.

The V and J genes are TRBV7-6 and TRBJ1-2; 7 bases line up with TRBD1. The germline CDR1 and CDR2 sequences are SGHVS and FNYEAQ. The length of the CDR3 is 15 residues. The V and J ends lost 6 bases and 0 bases, in that order; junction bases with no gene match: 7. CDR3 nucleotides: TGTGCCAGCAGTCGGACAGGCCCCGCTAACTATGGCTACACCTTC. It codes for CASSRTGPANYGYTF.

This clonotype was counted many times. The chain uses TRBV12-3 or TRBV12-4 and TRBJ1-2, with D uncertain. V shed 6 bases and J shed 8 bases, with 13 bases lying between them. The CDR3 totals 12 residues. CDR3 sequence reads: CASSFEGTGYTF. The DNA of the CDR3 is TGTGCCAGCAGCTTTGAAGGCACCGGCTACACCTTC.

The gene calls are TRBV7-2 and TRBJ2-7; D is unclear. CDR3 size: 14 residues. V gave up 5 bases and J gave up 1 base, with 12 bases separating them. Germline V gene sequence: CDR1 SGHTA, CDR2 FQGNSA. The CDR3 reads CASSPNPASYEQYF. The CDR3 DNA reads as TGTGCCAGCAGCCCAAATCCAGCATCCTACGAGCAGTACTTC.

This clonotype was detected only a few times. The CDR3 loop reads CASGFRDRVSGNTIYF. Here the CDR3 DNA reads TGTGCCAGCGGGTTCCGGGACAGGGTCTCTGGAAACACCATATATTTT. J is TRBJ1-3 and V is TRBV28, with 9 nucleotides matching TRBD1. The junction had 8 bases not matched to a gene; V was cut back by 8 bases and J by 0 bases. The germline V gene encodes CDR1 MDHEN and CDR2 SYDVKM. The CDR3 runs 16 residues.

The V and J genes are TRBV27 and TRBJ1-2; TRBD1 matches at 11 bases. With V trimmed by 4 bases and J by 7 bases, 2 bases remained unmatched. Germline CDR1 and CDR2: MNHEY and SMNVEV (reference sequence). This CDR3 comprises 13 residues. CDR3 amino acids: CASSWTGGSGYTF. The CDR3 region has the DNA TGTGCCAGCAGTTGGACAGGGGGCTCTGGCTACACCTTC.

V usage is TRBV7-9 and J usage is TRBJ1-6, with TRBD1 as a possible D gene (6 bases). The CDR3 spans 15 residues. Germline values: CDR1 SEHNR, CDR2 FQNEAQ (reference sequence). Trimming pared 3 bases from V and 9 bases from J, leaving 15 bases between. The CDR3 DNA follows: TGTGCCAGCAGCTTGAGGGGTGGGGGCGTTTCACCCCTCCACTTT. Its translation: CASSLRGGGVSPLHF.

There are a few counts of this clonotype. This chain joins TRBV19 and TRBJ2-7; 7 bases are shared with TRBD2. CDR1 and CDR2 from the germline V gene are LNHDA and SQIVND (reference sequence). V lost 11 bases to trimming and J lost 5 bases; unmatched junction nucleotides: 12. This CDR3 is built from 13 residues. The CDR3 region is CAPTRGDLDEQYF. DNA for the CDR3: TGTGCCCCGACCCGGGGGGACCTTGACGAGCAGTACTTC.

This clonotype was observed at least ten times. The rearrangement uses TRBV15 and TRBJ1-5; maybe TRBD1 (5 bases). Trimming pared 5 bases from V and 4 bases from J, leaving 12 bases between. The CDR3 is 14 residues long. Germline lookup yields CDR1 LNHNV and CDR2 YYDKDF (reference sequence). The DNA for the CDR3 is TGTGCCACCAGCGAAGGCAGGGAGAATCAGCCCCAGCATTTT. It yields the protein CATSEGRENQPQHF.

This clonotype was observed many times. The chain links TRBV12-3 or TRBV12-4 to TRBJ1-1, with TRBD1 matching 8 bases. Losses at the gene ends were 5 bases for V and 11 bases for J; bases not matched to a gene: 10. The CDR3 length is 13 residues. CDR3 in amino acids: CASSPRTGSAAFF. As DNA, the CDR3 is TGTGCCAGCAGTCCCCGGACAGGGTCGGCCGCTTTCTTT.

In this sample, this clonotype turned up many times. V is TRBV6-5 and J is TRBJ2-5, with D possibly TRBD2 on 6 matching bases. The CDR3 contains 13 residues. V lost 5 bases and J 4 bases, leaving 11 bases between the germline ends. The germline V gene has CDR1 MNHEY and CDR2 SVGAGI. The CDR3 sequence: CASSKGLSETQYF. The CDR3 DNA is TGTGCCAGCAGTAAGGGACTTTCAGAGACCCAGTACTTC.

The V gene is TRBV6-5, the J gene TRBJ1-3; perhaps TRBD1 as D (5 bases). The V and J ends lost 7 bases and 2 bases respectively, with 9 bases between them. In germline, CDR1 is MNHEY, CDR2 SVGAGI. The CDR3 is made up of 13 amino acids. The CDR3 DNA sequence: TGTGCCAGCATCGTGGGACCTGGAAACACCATATATTTT. Its protein is CASIVGPGNTIYF.

This clonotype has at least ten counts. The rearrangement joins TRBV9 to TRBJ2-7, with a tentative D call TRBD1 (5 bases). Trimming left V 1 base short and J 1 base short, with 6 bases between. CDR1 is SGDLS, CDR2 YYNGEE, per germline. This CDR3 region has 13 residues. The CDR3 bases are TGTGCCAGCAGCGTACAGGGATCCTACGAGCAGTACTTC. Residues: CASSVQGSYEQYF.

Comment on this clonotype: A much larger clone sits a single nucleotide away, making a read error possible. V gene TRBV2 combines with J gene TRBJ1-4, with TRBD1 matching 7 bases. With V trimmed by 7 bases and J by 5 bases, 19 bases remained unmatched. The germline gives CDR1 SNHLY, CDR2 FYNNEI. The length of the CDR3 is 18 residues. CDR3 coding DNA: TGTGCCAGCACTTGGGACCCAGCCGCAGGGGGGGACAATGAAAAACTGTTTTTT. Its protein product is CASTWDPAAGGDNEKLFF.

To note about this clonotype: With a much larger clone just one base away, this may be a read error. The chain combines TRBV7-2 with TRBJ2-2; a weak D match, TRBD2 (5 bases). Germline V gene lookup returns CDR1 SGHTA and CDR2 FQGNSA. The CDR3 is 14 amino acids. The V and J ends lost 5 bases and 4 bases respectively, with 11 bases between them. CDR3 region: CASSEREGTGELFF. The CDR3 DNA sequence: TGTGCCAGCAGCGAGCGAGAGGGCACCGGGGAGCTGTTTTTT.

The chain has TRBV2 and TRBJ1-2; weak D call: TRBD1 (6 bases). V was pared by 9 bases and J by 1 base, with 18 bases between. Germline-derived CDR1 and CDR2 are SNHLY and FYNNEI. This CDR3 region has 15 residues. Written as DNA, the CDR3 is TGTGCCAGAGGACAGAATGGGGGTGTTAACTATGGCTACACCTTC. Translating it yields CARGQNGGVNYGYTF.

This clonotype was picked up many times. V gene TRBV12-3 or TRBV12-4 combines with J gene TRBJ1-1; possible D gene TRBD1, 5 bases. With 6 bases removed from V and 3 bases from J, the gap between germline ends came to 14 bases. The CDR3 contains 14 residues. CDR3 in DNA: TGTGCCAGCAGGCTCAGGGTTTCTTACACTGAAGCTTTCTTT. This gives the protein CASRLRVSYTEAFF.

The chain combines TRBV6-2 or TRBV6-3 with TRBJ1-1; D might be TRBD1 (6 bases). Deletions cut 5 bases from V and 2 bases from J, with 15 bases between. Germline loops: CDR1 MNHEY, CDR2 SVGEGT. This CDR3 is 15 amino acids long. The CDR3 DNA follows: TGTGCCAGCAGTAGGGAGACAGGAGAAAACACTGAAGCTTTCTTT. This sequence encodes CASSRETGENTEAFF.

Only a few counts were recorded for this clonotype. This rearrangement joins TRBV9 to TRBJ1-1; TRBD1 matches at 7 bases. The trim removed 4 bases at V and 0 bases at J, leaving 9 bases unmatched. The germline gives CDR1 SGDLS, CDR2 YYNGEE. The CDR3 extends over 16 amino acids. DNA of the CDR3: TGTGCCAGCAGCCCTGCACGGACAGGTGTGAACACTGAAGCTTTCTTT. Translated, it gives CASSPARTGVNTEAFF.

To note about this clonotype: This is likely a read error, given that the CDR3 carries no conserved phenylalanine or tryptophan at its end. Because the CDR3's place on the DNA is in doubt, the DNA is left out and the CDR3 is given as listed by TCRdb. This chain connects TRBV12-3 or TRBV12-4 to TRBJ1-4; the table's D call, TRBD1, has no DNA check behind it. The CDR3 totals 9 residues, both ends included. CDR3 in amino acids: CASSLTPGA.

V and J are TRBV7-2 and TRBJ2-7; the D gene is possibly TRBD1 (6 bases). Germline V lookup: CDR1 SGHTA, CDR2 FQGNSA. The V and J ends lost 1 base and 4 bases respectively, with 14 bases between them. The length of the CDR3 is 15 residues. CDR3 residues: CASSLDGTPIYEQYF. CDR3 DNA sequence: TGTGCCAGCAGCTTAGATGGGACACCAATTTACGAGCAGTACTTC.

The V and J genes are TRBV2 and TRBJ1-5; D remains ambiguous. Trimming shortened V by 7 bases and J by 2 bases, and 6 bases separated the two germline ends. This CDR3 is 12 amino acids long. Germline V gene lookup returns CDR1 SNHLY and CDR2 FYNNEI. The CDR3 nucleotides read TGTGCCAGCATGCATGGCAATCAGCCCCAGCATTTT. Protein sequence: CASMHGNQPQHF.

This clonotype showed up many times. The chain couples TRBV29-1 to TRBJ2-7; perhaps D is TRBD1 or TRBD2 (6 bases each). This CDR3 is 14 amino acids long. The V gene lost 4 bases and the J gene lost 1 base, with 14 bases spanning the gap. CDR1 is SQVTM, CDR2 ANQGSEA, per germline. Here the CDR3 reads CSVVGGLGSYEQYF. CDR3 sequence (DNA): TGCAGCGTTGTAGGGGGGCTTGGTTCCTACGAGCAGTACTTC.

The chain is built from TRBV24-1 and TRBJ1-2, with a weak D call TRBD1 (6 bases). The CDR3 extends over 14 amino acids. The germline V and J ends were trimmed by 3 bases and 8 bases, with 15 bases remaining between them. Germline values: CDR1 KGHDR, CDR2 SFDVKD. The CDR3: CATSDEDRTHGYTF. The CDR3, as DNA: TGTGCCACCAGTGATGAGGACAGAACGCACGGCTACACCTTC.

Ten or more counts support this clonotype. The V and J genes are TRBV20-1 and TRBJ1-2, with D perhaps matching TRBD1 (5 bases). CDR3 length: 15 residues. The V gene lost 3 bases and the J gene lost 8 bases, with 22 bases spanning the gap. Germline V CDR1 and CDR2: DFQATT, SNEGSKA (reference sequence). The CDR3 DNA is TGCAGTGCTAGTGACACCTACCAGGGTATCGGGGGCTACACCTTC. It specifies CSASDTYQGIGGYTF.

The rearrangement joins TRBV4-3 to TRBJ2-2; D might be TRBD1 (7 bases). CDR3 length: 15 residues. Germline V CDR1 and CDR2: LGHNA, YSLEER. V dropped 0 bases and J dropped 9 bases, with 14 bases sitting between them. The CDR3 loop is CASSQDSTGRWELFF. CDR3 DNA: TGCGCCAGCAGCCAAGATTCGACAGGGAGGTGGGAGCTGTTTTTT.

The chain employs TRBV10-3 and TRBJ2-7; D tentatively fits TRBD1 or TRBD2 (6 bases each). CDR3 size: 15 residues. The germline CDR1 and CDR2 sequences are ENHRY and SYGVKD. Trimming cost V 10 bases and J 1 base, with 20 bases left between them. CDR3 sequence (DNA): TGTGCCAGCAGGGAACAGGGACTGCCTTCCTACGAGCAGTACTTC. Translated, it gives CASREQGLPSYEQYF.

The chain combines TRBV7-2 with TRBJ1-5; possibly TRBD1 for D (5 bases). Per germline, CDR1 SGHTA and CDR2 FQGNSA. The CDR3 runs to 16 residues. V was shortened by 5 bases and J by 2 bases, with 16 bases between the two germline ends. CDR3 sequence: CASSAMGGGGNQPQHF. For the CDR3, the DNA is TGTGCCAGCAGCGCAATGGGGGGTGGGGGCAATCAGCCCCAGCATTTT.

In this sample, this clonotype turned up once. CDR3 sequence (DNA): TGTGCCAGCAGCCGCCTTAATCAGGGTTCGGGTGGCTACACCTTC. Translated: CASSRLNQGSGGYTF. The chain couples TRBV14 to TRBJ1-2; weak D call: TRBD1 (5 bases). Deletions cut 4 bases from V and 7 bases from J, with 19 bases between. The germline V gene has CDR1 SGHDN and CDR2 FVKESK. The CDR3 spans 15 residues.

A word on this clonotype: It may be a read error: a sequence one base away is much more abundant. The V gene is TRBV14, the J gene TRBJ2-7; perhaps TRBD2 as D (6 bases). Trimming took off 4 bases at V and 3 bases at J, with 16 bases between the two ends. The CDR3 sequence is 15 residues long. Germline assignment: CDR1 SGHDN and CDR2 FVKESK. The CDR3 region has the DNA TGTGCCAGCAGCCTGGCTGCGGGATGGCTCTACGAGCAGTACTTC. Protein product: CASSLAAGWLYEQYF.

A remark on this clonotype: The CDR3 carries no conserved terminal phenylalanine or tryptophan, so it likely arises from a read error. This chain joins TRBV19 and TRBJ1-1; 11 bases map to TRBD1. CDR1 is LNHDA, CDR2 SQIVND, per germline (reference sequence). V lost 3 bases to trimming and J lost 4 bases; unmatched junction nucleotides: 1. This CDR3 is built from 14 residues. The CDR3 region has the DNA TGTGCCAGTAGTATTGGGACAGGGGGCACTGAAGCTTTCTCT. Translated, it gives CASSIGTGGTEAFS.